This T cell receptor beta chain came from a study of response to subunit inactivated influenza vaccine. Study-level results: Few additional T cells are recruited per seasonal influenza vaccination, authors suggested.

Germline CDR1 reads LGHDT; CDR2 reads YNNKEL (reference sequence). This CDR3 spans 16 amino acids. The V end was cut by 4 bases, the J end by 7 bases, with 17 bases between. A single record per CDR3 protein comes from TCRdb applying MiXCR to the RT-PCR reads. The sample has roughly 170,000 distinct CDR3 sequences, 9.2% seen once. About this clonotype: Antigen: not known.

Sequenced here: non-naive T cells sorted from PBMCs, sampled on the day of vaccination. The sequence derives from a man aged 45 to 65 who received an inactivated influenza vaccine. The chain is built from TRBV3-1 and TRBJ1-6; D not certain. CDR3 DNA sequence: TGTGCCAGCAGCCCGCAACGGGATTTCCTAAATTCACCCCTCCACTTT. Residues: CASSPQRDFLNSPLHF.